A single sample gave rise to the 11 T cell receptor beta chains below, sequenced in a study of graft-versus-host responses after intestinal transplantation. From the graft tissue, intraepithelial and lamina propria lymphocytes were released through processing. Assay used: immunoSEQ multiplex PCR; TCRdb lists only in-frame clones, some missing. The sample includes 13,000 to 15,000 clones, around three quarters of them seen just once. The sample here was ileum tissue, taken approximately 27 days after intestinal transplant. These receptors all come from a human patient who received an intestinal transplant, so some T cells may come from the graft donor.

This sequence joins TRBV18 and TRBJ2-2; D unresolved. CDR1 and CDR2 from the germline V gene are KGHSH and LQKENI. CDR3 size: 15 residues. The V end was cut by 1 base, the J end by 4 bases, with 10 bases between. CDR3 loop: CASSPRDSPTGELFF. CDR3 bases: TGTGCCAGCTCACCACGTGATAGTCCCACCGGGGAGCTGTTTTTT.

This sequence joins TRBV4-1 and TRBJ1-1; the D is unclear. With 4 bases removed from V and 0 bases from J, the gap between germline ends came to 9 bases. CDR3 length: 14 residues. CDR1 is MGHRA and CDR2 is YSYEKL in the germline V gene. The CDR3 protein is CASSPRALNTEAFF. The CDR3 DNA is TGCGCCAGCAGCCCTCGCGCCTTGAACACTGAAGCTTTCTTT.

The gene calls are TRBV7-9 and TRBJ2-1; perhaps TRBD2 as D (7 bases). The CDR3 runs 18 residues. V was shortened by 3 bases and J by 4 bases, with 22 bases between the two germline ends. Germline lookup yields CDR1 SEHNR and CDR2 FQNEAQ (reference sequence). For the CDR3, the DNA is TGTGCCAGCAGCTTGCAGGATCCGGGGGGCCCAACTTACAATGAGCAGTTCTTC. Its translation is CASSLQDPGGPTYNEQFF.

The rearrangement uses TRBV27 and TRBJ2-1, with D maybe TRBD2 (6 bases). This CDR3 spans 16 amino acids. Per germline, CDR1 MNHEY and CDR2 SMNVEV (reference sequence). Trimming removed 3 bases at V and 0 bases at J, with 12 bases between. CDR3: CASSLPSAHSYNEQFF. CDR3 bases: TGTGCCAGCAGTTTGCCTAGCGCCCACTCCTACAATGAGCAGTTCTTC.

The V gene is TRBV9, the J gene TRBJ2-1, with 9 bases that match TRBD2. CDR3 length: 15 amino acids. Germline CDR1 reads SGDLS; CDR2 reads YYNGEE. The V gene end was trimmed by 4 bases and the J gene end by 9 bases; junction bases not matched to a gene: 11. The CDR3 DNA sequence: TGTGCCAGCAGCCCTCAGGCGGGGGGGGACAGTGAGCAGTTCTTC. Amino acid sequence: CASSPQAGGDSEQFF.

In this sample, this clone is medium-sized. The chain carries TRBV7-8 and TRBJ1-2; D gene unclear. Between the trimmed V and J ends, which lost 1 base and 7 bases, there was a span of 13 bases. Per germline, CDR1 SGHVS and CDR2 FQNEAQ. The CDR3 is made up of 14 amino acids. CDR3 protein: CASSLGAKSAGYTF. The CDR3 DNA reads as TGTGCCAGCAGCTTAGGAGCGAAATCCGCTGGCTACACCTTC.

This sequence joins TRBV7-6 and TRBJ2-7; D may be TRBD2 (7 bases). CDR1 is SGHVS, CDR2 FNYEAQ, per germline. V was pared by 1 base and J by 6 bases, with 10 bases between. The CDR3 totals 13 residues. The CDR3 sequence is CASSLGEGVEQYF. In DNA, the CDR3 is TGTGCCAGCAGCTTAGGGGAGGGGGTCGAGCAGTACTTC.

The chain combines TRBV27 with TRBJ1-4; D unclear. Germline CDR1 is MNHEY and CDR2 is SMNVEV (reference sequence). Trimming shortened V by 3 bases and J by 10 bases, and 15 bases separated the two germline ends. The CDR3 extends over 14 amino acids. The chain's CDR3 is CASSFLPGVGKLFF. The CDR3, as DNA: TGTGCCAGCAGTTTCTTACCGGGAGTAGGAAAACTGTTTTTT.

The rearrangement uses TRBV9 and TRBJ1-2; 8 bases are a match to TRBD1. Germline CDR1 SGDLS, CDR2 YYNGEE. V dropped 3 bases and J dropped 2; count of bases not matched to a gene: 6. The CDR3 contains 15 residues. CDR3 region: CASSGDRGPNYGYTF. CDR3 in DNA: TGTGCCAGCAGCGGAGACAGGGGACCGAACTATGGCTACACCTTC.

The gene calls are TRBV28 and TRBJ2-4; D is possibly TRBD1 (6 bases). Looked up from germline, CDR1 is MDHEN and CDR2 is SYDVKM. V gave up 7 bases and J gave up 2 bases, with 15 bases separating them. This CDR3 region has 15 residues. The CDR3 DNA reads TGTGCCAGCAAAACAGAGGGGGTAACCAAAAACATTCAGTACTTC. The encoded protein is CASKTEGVTKNIQYF.

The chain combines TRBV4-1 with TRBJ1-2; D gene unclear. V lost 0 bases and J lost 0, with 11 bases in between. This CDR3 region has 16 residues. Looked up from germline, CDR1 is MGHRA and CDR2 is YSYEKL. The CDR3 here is CASSQERQATNYGYTF. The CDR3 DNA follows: TGCGCCAGCAGCCAAGAAAGGCAGGCTACTAACTATGGCTACACCTTC.